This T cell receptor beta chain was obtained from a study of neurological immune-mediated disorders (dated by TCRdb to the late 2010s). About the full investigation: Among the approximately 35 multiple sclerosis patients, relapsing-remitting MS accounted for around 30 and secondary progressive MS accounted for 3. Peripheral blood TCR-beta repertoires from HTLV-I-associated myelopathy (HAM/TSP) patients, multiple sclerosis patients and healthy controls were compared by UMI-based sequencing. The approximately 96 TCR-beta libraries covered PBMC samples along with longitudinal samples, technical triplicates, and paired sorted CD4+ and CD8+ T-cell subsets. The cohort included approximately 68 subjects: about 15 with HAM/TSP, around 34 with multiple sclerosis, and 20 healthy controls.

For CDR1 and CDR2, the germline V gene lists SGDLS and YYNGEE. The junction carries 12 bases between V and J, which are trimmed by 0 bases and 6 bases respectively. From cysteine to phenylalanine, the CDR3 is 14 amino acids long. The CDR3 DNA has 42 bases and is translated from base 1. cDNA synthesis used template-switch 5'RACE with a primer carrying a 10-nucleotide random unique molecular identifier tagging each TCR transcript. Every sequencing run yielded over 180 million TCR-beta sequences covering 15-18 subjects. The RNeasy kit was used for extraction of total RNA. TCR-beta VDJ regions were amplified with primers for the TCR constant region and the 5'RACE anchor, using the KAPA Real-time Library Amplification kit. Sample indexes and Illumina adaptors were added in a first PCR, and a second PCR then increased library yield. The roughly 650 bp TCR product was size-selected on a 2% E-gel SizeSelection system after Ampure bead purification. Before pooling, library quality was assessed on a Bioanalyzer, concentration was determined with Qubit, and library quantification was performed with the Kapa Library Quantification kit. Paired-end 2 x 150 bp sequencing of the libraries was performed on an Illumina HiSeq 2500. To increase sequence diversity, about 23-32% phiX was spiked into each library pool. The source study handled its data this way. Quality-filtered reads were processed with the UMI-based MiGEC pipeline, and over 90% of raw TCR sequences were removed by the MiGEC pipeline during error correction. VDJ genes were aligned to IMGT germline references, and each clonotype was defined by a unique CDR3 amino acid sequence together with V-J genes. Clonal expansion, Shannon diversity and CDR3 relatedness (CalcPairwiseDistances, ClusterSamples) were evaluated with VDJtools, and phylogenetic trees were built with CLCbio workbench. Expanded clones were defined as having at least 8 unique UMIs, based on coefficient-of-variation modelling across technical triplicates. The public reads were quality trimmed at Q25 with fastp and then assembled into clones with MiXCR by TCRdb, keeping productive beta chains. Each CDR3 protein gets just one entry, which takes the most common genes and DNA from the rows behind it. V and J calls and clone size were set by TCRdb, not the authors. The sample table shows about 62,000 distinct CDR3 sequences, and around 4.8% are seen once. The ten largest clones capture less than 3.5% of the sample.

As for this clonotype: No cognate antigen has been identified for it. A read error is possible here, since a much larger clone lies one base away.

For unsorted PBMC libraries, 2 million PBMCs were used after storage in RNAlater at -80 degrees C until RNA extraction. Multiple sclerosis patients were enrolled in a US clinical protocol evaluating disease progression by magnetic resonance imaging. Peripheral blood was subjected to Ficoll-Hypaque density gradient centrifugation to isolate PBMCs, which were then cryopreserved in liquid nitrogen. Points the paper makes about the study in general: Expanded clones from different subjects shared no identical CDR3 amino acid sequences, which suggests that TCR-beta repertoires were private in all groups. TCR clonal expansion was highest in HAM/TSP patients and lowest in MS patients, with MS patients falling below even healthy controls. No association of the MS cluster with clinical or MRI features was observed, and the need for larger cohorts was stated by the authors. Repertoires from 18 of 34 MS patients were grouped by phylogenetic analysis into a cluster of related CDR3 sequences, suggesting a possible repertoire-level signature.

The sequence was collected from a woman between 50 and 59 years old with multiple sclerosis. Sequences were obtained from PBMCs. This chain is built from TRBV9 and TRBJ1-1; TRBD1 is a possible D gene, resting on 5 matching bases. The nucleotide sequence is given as TGTGCCAGCAGCGTAGCTCCGGGGGGTGCTGAAGCTTTCTTT. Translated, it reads CASSVAPGGAEAFF.